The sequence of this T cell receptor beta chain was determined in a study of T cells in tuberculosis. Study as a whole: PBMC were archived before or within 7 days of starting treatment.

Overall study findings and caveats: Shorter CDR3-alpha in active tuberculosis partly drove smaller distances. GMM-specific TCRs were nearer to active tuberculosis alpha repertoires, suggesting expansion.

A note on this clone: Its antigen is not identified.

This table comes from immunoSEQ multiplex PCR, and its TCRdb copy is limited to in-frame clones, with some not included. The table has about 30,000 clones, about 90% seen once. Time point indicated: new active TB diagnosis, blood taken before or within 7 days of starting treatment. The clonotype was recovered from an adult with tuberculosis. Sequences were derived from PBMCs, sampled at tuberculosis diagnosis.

The CDR3 protein is CASSPPGGLSGNTIYF. Written as DNA, the CDR3 is TGTGCCAGCTCACCACCCGGGGGACTCTCTGGAAACACCATATATTTT. This chain uses TRBV18 with TRBJ1-3; D may be TRBD1 (5 bases). Germline lookup yields CDR1 KGHSH and CDR2 LQKENI. The CDR3 has 16 residues. The germline V and J ends were trimmed by 0 bases and 0 bases, with 9 bases remaining between them.